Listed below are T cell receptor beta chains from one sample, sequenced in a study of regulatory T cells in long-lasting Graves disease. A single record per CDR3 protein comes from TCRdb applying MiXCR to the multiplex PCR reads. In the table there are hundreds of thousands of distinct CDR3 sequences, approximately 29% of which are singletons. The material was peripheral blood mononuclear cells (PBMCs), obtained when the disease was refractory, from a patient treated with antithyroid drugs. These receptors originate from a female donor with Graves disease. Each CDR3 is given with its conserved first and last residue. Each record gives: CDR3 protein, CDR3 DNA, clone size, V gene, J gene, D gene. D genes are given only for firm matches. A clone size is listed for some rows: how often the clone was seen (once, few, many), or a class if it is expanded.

CASSYSGTSSLDTQYF	TGTGCCAGCAGTTACTCCGGGACTAGCAGTTTAGATACGCAGTATTTT	.	TRBV6-9	TRBJ2-3	TRBD2
CSAPTGGFGEQYF	TGCAGTGCTCCGACAGGGGGCTTTGGCGAGCAGTACTTC	.	TRBV20-1	TRBJ2-7	TRBD1
CASRGTASYEQYF	TGTGCCAGCAGGGGGACAGCCTCCTACGAGCAGTACTTC	few	TRBV6-1	TRBJ2-7	TRBD1
CASSLGDRPNYGYTF	TGTGCCAGCAGCTTAGGGGACAGGCCCAACTATGGCTACACCTTC	.	TRBV7-9	TRBJ1-2	TRBD1
CAWSMANEQFF	TGTGCCTGGAGTATGGCTAATGAGCAGTTCTTC	.	TRBV30	TRBJ2-1	.
CATSRDIRPNTGELFF	TGTGCCACCAGCAGAGATATCAGGCCCAACACCGGGGAGCTGTTTTTT	.	TRBV15	TRBJ2-2	.
CATSRQGGGYGYTF	TGTGCCACCAGCAGGCAGGGGGGCGGCTATGGCTACACCTTC	.	TRBV15	TRBJ1-2	TRBD1
CASSPRQGSTEAFF	TGTGCCAGCAGTCCGAGACAGGGGTCCACTGAAGCTTTCTTT	many	TRBV7-2	TRBJ1-1	TRBD1
CAISESDGQETQYF	TGTGCCATCAGTGAGTCGGACGGACAAGAGACCCAGTACTTC	few	TRBV10-3	TRBJ2-5	.
CASRTLGGAGEAFF	TGTGCCAGCAGGACACTAGGGGGGGCTGGTGAAGCTTTCTTT	.	TRBV11-2	TRBJ1-1	.
CASSSPKGTYEQYF	TGTGCCAGCAGCTCCCCGAAGGGGACCTACGAGCAGTACTTC	few	TRBV7-9	TRBJ2-7	.
CASSPRPRGAYAFF	TGTGCCAGCAGCCCGCGGCCGCGGGGGGCGTATGCTTTCTTT	once	TRBV14	TRBJ1-1	.
CASSMSRGNQPQHF	TGTGCCAGTAGTATGAGCAGGGGCAATCAGCCCCAGCATTTT	few	TRBV19	TRBJ1-5	.
CAWSVLRPGNIQYF	TGTGCCTGGAGTGTACTGCGGCCAGGGAACATTCAGTACTTC	few	TRBV30	TRBJ2-4	.
CASSSPEGQGVQETQYF	TGTGCCAGCAGCTCACCAGAGGGACAGGGGGTCCAAGAGACCCAGTACTTC	.	TRBV7-9	TRBJ2-5	TRBD1
CASSRTPGLEGYTF	TGTGCCAGCAGCCGAACTCCGGGCCTGGAGGGCTACACCTTC	.	TRBV7-9	TRBJ1-2	.
CASGPTAGNTIYF	TGTGCTAGTGGCCCGACCGCCGGAAACACCATATATTTT	once	TRBV12-5	TRBJ1-3	.
CASSSHRGGTQETQYF	TGTGCCAGTAGTTCCCATAGAGGGGGGACCCAAGAGACCCAGTACTTC	.	TRBV19	TRBJ2-5	.
CAWSVRWGDTEAFF	TGTGCCTGGAGTGTACGATGGGGGGACACTGAAGCTTTCTTT	.	TRBV30	TRBJ1-1	.
CASSLARQTNEKLFF	TGTGCCAGCAGTTTAGCTAGGCAGACTAATGAAAAACTGTTTTTT	.	TRBV28	TRBJ1-4	.
CASSTETGFASEALF	TGTGCCAGCAGCACCGAGACAGGGTTTGCATCTGAAGCTCTCTTT	.	TRBV4-2	TRBJ1-1	TRBD1
CASSAGGPGETQYF	TGTGCCAGTAGTGCGGGAGGGCCTGGAGAGACCCAGTACTTC	.	TRBV19	TRBJ2-5	TRBD2
CASGLDRVNTEAFF	TGCGCCAGCGGATTAGACAGGGTGAACACTGAAGCTTTCTTT	.	TRBV5-1	TRBJ1-1	TRBD1
CASKDSGTGKVEQYF	TGTGCCAGTAAGGACTCCGGGACAGGGAAGGTCGAGCAGTACTTC	.	TRBV19	TRBJ2-7	TRBD1
CASSLAVASGPYEQYF	TGTGCCAGCAGTTTAGCGGTGGCTAGCGGGCCGTACGAGCAGTACTTC	many	TRBV27	TRBJ2-7	TRBD2
CSARWASGTYEQYF	TGCAGTGCTAGATGGGCTAGCGGAACCTACGAGCAGTACTTC	once	TRBV20-1	TRBJ2-7	TRBD2
CASSLVQGGQYF	TGTGCCAGCAGTTTAGTCCAGGGCGGGCAGTACTTC	many	TRBV12-3/TRBV12-4	TRBJ2-7	.
CASSQDRVGFNTEAFF	TGTGCCAGCAGCCAAGATCGGGTGGGGTTCAACACTGAAGCTTTCTTT	.	TRBV14	TRBJ1-1	.
CASSPGTRTEAFF	TGTGCCAGCAGTCCAGGCACGAGGACTGAAGCTTTCTTT	many	TRBV12-3/TRBV12-4	TRBJ1-1	.
CAWKGQGRTEAFF	TGTGCCTGGAAAGGACAGGGAAGGACTGAAGCTTTCTTT	once	TRBV30	TRBJ1-1	TRBD1
CASSIGTDLTEAFF	TGTGCCAGTAGTATAGGGACAGACCTAACTGAAGCTTTCTTT	.	TRBV19	TRBJ1-1	.
CASSDPDRATGYTF	TGTGCCAGCAGCGACCCCGACAGGGCCACTGGCTACACCTTC	.	TRBV6-1	TRBJ1-2	TRBD1
CSVELGSNTGELFF	TGCAGCGTTGAATTGGGGAGTAACACCGGGGAGCTGTTTTTT	.	TRBV29-1	TRBJ2-2	.
CASSGLRVTGELFF	TGTGCCAGCAGCGGTTTGCGGGTCACCGGGGAGCTGTTTTTT	few	TRBV9	TRBJ2-2	.
CSAVTTPNTEAFF	TGCAGCGCGGTTACGACCCCGAACACTGAAGCTTTCTTT	.	TRBV29-1	TRBJ1-1	.
CASSIRDRPYEQYF	TGTGCCAGTAGTATTCGGGACAGACCCTACGAGCAGTACTTC	.	TRBV19	TRBJ2-7	TRBD1
CASSPPRGNTGELFF	TGTGCCAGCAGCCCGCCCAGGGGGAACACCGGGGAGCTGTTTTTT	few	TRBV7-9	TRBJ2-2	.
CSASRENEKLFF	TGCAGTGCTAGTCGGGAGAATGAAAAACTGTTTTTT	few	TRBV20-1	TRBJ1-4	.
CASSLVEGRETQYF	TGTGCCAGCAGCTTAGTTGAAGGTAGAGAGACCCAGTACTTC	.	TRBV7-2	TRBJ2-5	.
CASSAGRGREQYF	TGTGCCAGCAGTGCGGGGCGGGGCCGCGAGCAGTACTTC	many	TRBV2	TRBJ2-7	.
CASSFGTGLPNYEQYF	TGTGCCAGCAGCTTCGGGACAGGGCTCCCAAACTACGAGCAGTACTTC	few	TRBV13	TRBJ2-7	TRBD1